The clone carrying this T cell receptor delta chain occurred a few times. The protein in this entry is translated from the DNA; at residue 9 it differs from the protein listed in TCRdb. The sample belongs to a study of gamma-delta chains in newborns, infants, children. On the study more broadly: Microbial exposure reportedly drives polyclonal innate γδ T cell expansion after birth.

TCRdb applied CATT to the reads for clone calling. The top ten clones hold approximately 8% of a sample with about 8,300 delta-chain clones, about 1.6% of them seen once. V lost 9 bases to trimming and J lost 3 bases; unmatched junction nucleotides: 10. Germline V lookup: CDR1 TSWWSYY, CDR2 QGS. The CDR3 is 14 residues long. V usage is TRDV1 and J usage is TRDJ1, with TRDD3 matching 7 bases. The sequence came from a child who was a newborn, infant or young child, either healthy, febrile or measles-vaccinated (not recorded which). The sequencing input was blood. CDR3 in DNA: TGTGCTCTCGGTTGGGGGGGGGATGCCGATAAACTCATCTTT. It is translated as CALGWGGDADKLIF.